A selection of T cell receptor beta chains follows, all from one sample in a study of blood T cells in healthy people across ages. TCRdb independently ran MiXCR on the 5' RACE reads; one entry per CDR3 protein. This table has 750,000 to 950,000 distinct CDR3 sequences, around 29% appearing once. The same sample was also studied in work on T cells of mothers and their children.

Material for sequencing was blood. These receptor sequences come from a woman in her thirties or forties in good health. Both conserved end residues are part of each CDR3. Size tells how often a clone was seen (once, few, many) or the class of an expanded clone, and some rows leave it out.

TRBV4-3,-,TRBJ2-7,CASSQDGGAPYEQYF
TRBV9,-,TRBJ2-1,CASSVAGHATYNEQFF
TRBV7-9,-,TRBJ2-1,CASSQTPGNEQFF
TRBV5-1,-,TRBJ1-5,CASSLGGSYNQPQHF
TRBV5-6,many,TRBJ2-3,CASSPTGTGVIDTQYF
TRBV3-1,many,TRBJ1-2,CASSQGQGGYGYTF
TRBV20-1,few,TRBJ1-6,CSVGGNGNSPLHF
TRBV29-1,many,TRBJ2-7,CSARHPVSYEQYF
TRBV11-2,few,TRBJ1-2,CASSLNSRGARGYGYTF
TRBV7-2,-,TRBJ2-7,CALGGVTYEQYF
TRBV7-8,few,TRBJ2-5,CALSGSLGETQYF
TRBV18,many,TRBJ1-2,CASSPFGKANYGYTF
TRBV29-1,many,TRBJ1-2,CSVESWDYGYTF
TRBV28,many,TRBJ2-3,CASSASGITSTDTQYF
TRBV12-3/TRBV12-4,few,TRBJ1-2,CASLNPNSYGYTF
TRBV30,few,TRBJ1-1,CAWSAGPLNTEAFF
TRBV20-1,few,TRBJ1-2,CSARDRKKGGHTF